This TCR beta chain was recorded in a study of identical twins. One entry per CDR3 protein results from TCRdb running MiXCR on the 5' RACE reads. The table lists about 690,000 distinct CDR3 sequences, less than 7% of them singletons. CDR1 is SEHNR and CDR2 is FQNEAQ in the germline V gene (reference sequence). The CDR3 sequence is 12 residues long. V was clipped by 4 bases and J by 8 bases, with 11 bases between them. The sequenced sample consisted of naive T cells sorted from blood. The TCR sequence derives from a man aged 18 to 30 in good health. V gene TRBV7-9 combines with J gene TRBJ1-2, with D possibly being TRBD1 (5 bases). CDR3 in amino acids: CASSSGAKGYTF. The CDR3 coding sequence is TGTGCCAGCAGCTCTGGGGCTAAAGGCTACACCTTC.